This T cell receptor (beta chain) is from a study of Graves' ophthalmopathy and Graves' hyperthyroidism (dated by TCRdb to 2016 to 2019). In terms of the full investigation: Peripheral blood was collected at initial diagnosis, prior to any treatment. The 75 to 100 discovery patients were divided at random into training and test sets in a 7:3 ratio. In total, approximately 130 blood samples were TCR-sequenced: some 43 ophthalmopathy, some 75 hyperthyroidism and roughly 17 hyperthyroidism-to-ophthalmopathy patients. TCR beta repertoire signatures were used to distinguish Graves' ophthalmopathy from Graves' hyperthyroidism and to predict progression to ophthalmopathy. For independent validation, a separate cohort was made up of 18 hyperthyroidism patients plus 17 patients who later progressed from hyperthyroidism to ophthalmopathy. In over five hyperthyroidism patients, the T-cell repertoires found in thyroid tissue were compared with those found in blood. After sampling, hyperthyroidism patients received methimazole starting at 30 mg daily, and ophthalmopathy patients received high-dose intravenous methylprednisolone. To explore V-J signatures distinguishing ophthalmopathy from hyperthyroidism, a discovery set of roughly 100 patients (43 ophthalmopathy, around 55 stable hyperthyroidism) was enrolled. Paper-wide results and their limitations: In cross-validation, the 13-signature model distinguished ophthalmopathy from stable hyperthyroidism with about 88% sensitivity and nearly 82% specificity, and in the test set the corresponding values were roughly 80% and 76%. Most expanded thyroid clonotypes with a frequency above 0.001 also appeared in blood, which suggests that blood repertoires may reflect the immune response in the thyroid. No statistical method was used to predetermine the sample size, and group allocation was not hidden from the investigators. In validation, the model predicted ophthalmopathy progression with 55% to 71% sensitivity and around 72% specificity; some twelve predicted patients were CT-confirmed with GO in a median of about 6.1 months.

TCR beta CDR3 regions were amplified from RNA transcripts for repertoire sequencing. The first round was an RT-PCR using HTBI primers with the Qiagen OneStep RT-PCR kit, and this first round was followed by a second-round multiplex PCR, then size selection and purification. Sequencing of the libraries was carried out on an Illumina HiSeq2000 in paired-end mode with 100 bp reads. The source study handled its data this way. SOAPnuke was used to process the reads, removing any read that contained adapters or uncalled bases, had a mean Phred below 15, or lacked an exact match to the constant primer or identifier. COPE v1.2.5 was used to merge high-quality paired reads. Clonotypes were defined as unique nucleotide sequences and were aligned to IMGT TRB V, D and J references using MiTCR v1.1. Only V-J combinations with frequency above 0.0001 were analysed, covering 99.2% of repertoires. For each V-J combination, a TCR clonal expansion and chaos score was defined as the ratio of F50 clonal expansion to chaos observed in the TCRdist matrix. Features were reduced by Welch's t-statistics and random forest to about a dozen V-J combinations, which fed a naive Bayes classifier. The similarity between thyroid and blood repertoires was quantified using the Morisita-Horn index. TCRdb reran the public reads through fastp at Q25 and MiXCR, keeping productive beta chains. Every entry covers one CDR3 protein and lists the most common genes and DNA from its rows. TCRdb, not the original authors, processed these V and J calls. A total of hundreds of thousands of distinct CDR3 sequences appear in this sample, approximately 15% of them only once. The ten largest account for about 10% of the sample.

CDR1 and CDR2 are read off the germline V gene as MNHEY and SVGAGI. V was cut back by 4 bases and J by 4 bases, leaving a gap of 4 bases between them. The CDR3 numbers 11 residues from cysteine through phenylalanine. The sequence is cut down to CDR3 DNA, 33 bases in frame from base 1. Ophthalmopathy patients had moderately to severely active disease, Clinical Activity Score of at least 3, NOSPECS grade of at least 4, and disease duration under 3 months. Patients with other autoimmune diseases, uncontrolled infections, pregnancy or lactation were excluded. Clinical symptoms, serum thyroxine, TRAb, thyroid ultrasound and orbital computed tomography formed the basis of the diagnosis. Ficoll-Paque density gradient centrifugation was used to isolate PBMCs from around 9.1 ml of fresh peripheral blood. Total RNA was extracted with Trizol reagent and quality-checked on an Agilent 2100 Bioanalyzer. This clonotype was recorded at least ten times. Which antigen it targets is not known. Per-base quality was not reported, and no clone a single base away is much larger than it.

This receptor was taken from a woman in her 30s with Graves' ophthalmopathy. Donor details come from another sample of the same person, matched by shared clones. The chain uses TRBV6-5 and TRBJ1-1; the D gene cannot be resolved reliably. Material: blood. The CDR3 here reads CASSWGTEAFF. The DNA reads TGTGCCAGCAGTTGGGGCACTGAAGCTTTCTTT.